The source of this T cell receptor beta chain is a study of cytomegalovirus exposure and HLA in healthy donors. Study results and limitations: It was reported that TCR beta sequences correctly inferred the HLA-A and HLA-B alleles for most subjects.

The PCR had 60 Vbeta and 13 Jbeta primers. Sequencing was performed with immunoSEQ multiplex PCR; in TCRdb, only in-frame clones are kept and a portion is missing. The sample yields 150,000 to 200,000 clones, 60% to 80% seen once. The ends were cut back, 10 bases at V and 3 bases at J, with 18 bases in the middle. There are 14 residues in the CDR3. Germline V CDR1 and CDR2: WNHNN, SYGVQD (reference sequence). Regarding this clone: Antigen: not known.

The source of this sequence is a woman aged 40 to 50 in good health and CMV-seropositive. The rearrangement joins TRBV10-1 to TRBJ1-1, with TRBD1 as a possible D gene (5 bases). Sequencing was carried out using PBMCs. This CDR3 reads CATRRGGDDTEAFF. Here the CDR3 DNA reads TGCGCCACCCGACGGGGGGGGGATGACACTGAAGCTTTCTTT.